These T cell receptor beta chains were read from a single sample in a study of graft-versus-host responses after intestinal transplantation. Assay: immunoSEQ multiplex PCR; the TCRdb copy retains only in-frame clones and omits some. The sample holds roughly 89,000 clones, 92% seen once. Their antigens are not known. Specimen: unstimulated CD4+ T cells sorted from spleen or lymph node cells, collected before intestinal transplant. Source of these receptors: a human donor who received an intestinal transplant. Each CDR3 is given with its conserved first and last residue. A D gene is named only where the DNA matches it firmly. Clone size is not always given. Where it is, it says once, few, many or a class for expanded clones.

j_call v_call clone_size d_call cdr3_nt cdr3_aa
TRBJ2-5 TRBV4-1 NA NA TGCGCCAGCAGCCTGGGACTTTTAGAGACCCAGTACTTC CASSLGLLETQYF
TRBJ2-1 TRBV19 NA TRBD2 TGTGCCAGTAGCCTTCTCCTAGCGGGGGGGAGACATGAGCAGTTCTTC CASSLLLAGGRHEQFF
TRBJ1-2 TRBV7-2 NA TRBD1 TGTGCCAGCAGCACTGCCGGGACAGAGTCTAGCTATGGCTACACCTTC CASSTAGTESSYGYTF
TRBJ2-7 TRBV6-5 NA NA TGTGCCAGCAGTTACTCGCCAGCGGAAACCTCCTACGAGCAGTACTTC CASSYSPAETSYEQYF
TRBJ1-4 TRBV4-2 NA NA TGTGCCAGCAGCCAAAAGCTCACCGGCACCGGGACTGGTGGGAGAAATGAAAAACTGTTTTTT CASSQKLTGTGTGGRNEKLFF
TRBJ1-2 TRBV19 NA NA TGTGCCAGTAGTCCCGAGGTAATGGATACTAACTATGGCTACACCTTC CASSPEVMDTNYGYTF
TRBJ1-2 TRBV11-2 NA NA TGTGCCAGCAGCTTAGATTTTGGGGCGTCCTATGGCTACACCTTC CASSLDFGASYGYTF
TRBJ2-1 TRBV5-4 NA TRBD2 TGTGCCAGCAGCTTGGTTTGGGGACTAGCGGGAGACAATGAGCAGTTCTTC CASSLVWGLAGDNEQFF
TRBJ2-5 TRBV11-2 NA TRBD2 TGTGCCAGCAGACGGACTAGCGGGGGGGGAGAGACCCAGTACTTC CASRRTSGGGETQYF
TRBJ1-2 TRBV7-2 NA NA TGTGCCAGCAGCCAACAACCTAACTATGGCTACACCTTC CASSQQPNYGYTF
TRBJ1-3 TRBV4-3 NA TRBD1 TGCGCCAGCAGCCAGACAGGGCTAGCTGGAAACACCATATATTTT CASSQTGLAGNTIYF
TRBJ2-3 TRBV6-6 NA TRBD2 TGTGCCAGCAGCCCGCGGGGGGTAGCAGATACGCAGTATTTT CASSPRGVADTQYF
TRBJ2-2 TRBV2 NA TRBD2 TGTGCCAGCTGGGAGGGAGGTACGACCGGGGAGCTGTTTTTT CASWEGGTTGELFF
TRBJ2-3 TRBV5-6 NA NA TGTGCCAGCAGCTTACAGCCTAGCACAGATACGCAGTATTTT CASSLQPSTDTQYF
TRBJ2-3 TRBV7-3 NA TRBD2 TGTGCCAGCAGCTTAGGGGGACTAGCGGGGATCACAGATACGCAGTATTTT CASSLGGLAGITDTQYF
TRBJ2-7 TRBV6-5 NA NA TGTGCCAGCAGTTACTCGATTCAGGGCCCCTACGAGCAGTACTTC CASSYSIQGPYEQYF
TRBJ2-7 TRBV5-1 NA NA TGCGCCAGCAGCTACCTCTACGAGCAGTACTTC CASSYLYEQYF
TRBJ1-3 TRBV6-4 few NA TGTGCCAGCAGTGAGGCACGACGGGAAAGCGGGAACACCATATATTTT CASSEARRESGNTIYF
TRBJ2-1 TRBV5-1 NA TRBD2 TGCGCCAGCAGCTTGGCCGGACTAGCGGACAATGAGCAGTTCTTC CASSLAGLADNEQFF
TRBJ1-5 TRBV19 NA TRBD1 TGTGCCAGTAGTCCATACCCGGGACAGCACAATCAGCCCCAGCATTTT CASSPYPGQHNQPQHF
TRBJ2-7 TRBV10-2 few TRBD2 TGCGCCAGCAGTAAGCGGGAGGGCCGTTTCTACGAGCAGTACTTC CASSKREGRFYEQYF
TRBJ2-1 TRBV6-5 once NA TGTGCCAGCAAAACAGGGTACGGCAATGAGCAGTTCTTC CASKTGYGNEQFF
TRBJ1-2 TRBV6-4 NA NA TGTGCCAGCAGTGATAATACAGGATTGGGCTACACCTTC CASSDNTGLGYTF
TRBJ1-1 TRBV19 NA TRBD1 TGTGCCAGTAGTAGTCCAGGGGGCGTGAACACTGAAGCTTTCTTT CASSSPGGVNTEAFF
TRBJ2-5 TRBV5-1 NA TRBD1 TGCGCCAGCAGCTTGGTGGACAGGGAAGAGACCCAGTACTTC CASSLVDREETQYF
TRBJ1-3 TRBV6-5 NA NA TGTGCCAGCAGTTACAGCAGGCCGGGAAACACCATATATTTT CASSYSRPGNTIYF
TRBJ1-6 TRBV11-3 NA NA TGTGCCAGCAGCTCCGGGACTGATAAATCACCCCTCCACTTT CASSSGTDKSPLHF
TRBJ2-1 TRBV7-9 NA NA TGTGCCAGCAGCCGGGGGAGCGGTTCCTACAATGAGCAGTTCTTC CASSRGSGSYNEQFF
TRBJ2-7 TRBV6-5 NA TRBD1 TGTGCCAGCTCCCAGGGGGCGGGGGAGCAGTACTTC CASSQGAGEQYF
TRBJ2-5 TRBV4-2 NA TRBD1 TGTGCCAGCAGCCAAGAAACCGGGACAGGGGGTGAGACCCAGTACTTC CASSQETGTGGETQYF
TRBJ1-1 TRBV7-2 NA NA TGTGCCAGCAGCTTGGGCATGAACACTGAAGCTTTCTTT CASSLGMNTEAFF
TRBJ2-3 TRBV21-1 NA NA TGTGCCACCAGACAGGTTAGCACAGATACGCAGTATTTT CATRQVSTDTQYF
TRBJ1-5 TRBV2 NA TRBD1 TGTGCCAGCAACGACAGGGCGATTCAGCCCCAGCATTTT CASNDRAIQPQHF